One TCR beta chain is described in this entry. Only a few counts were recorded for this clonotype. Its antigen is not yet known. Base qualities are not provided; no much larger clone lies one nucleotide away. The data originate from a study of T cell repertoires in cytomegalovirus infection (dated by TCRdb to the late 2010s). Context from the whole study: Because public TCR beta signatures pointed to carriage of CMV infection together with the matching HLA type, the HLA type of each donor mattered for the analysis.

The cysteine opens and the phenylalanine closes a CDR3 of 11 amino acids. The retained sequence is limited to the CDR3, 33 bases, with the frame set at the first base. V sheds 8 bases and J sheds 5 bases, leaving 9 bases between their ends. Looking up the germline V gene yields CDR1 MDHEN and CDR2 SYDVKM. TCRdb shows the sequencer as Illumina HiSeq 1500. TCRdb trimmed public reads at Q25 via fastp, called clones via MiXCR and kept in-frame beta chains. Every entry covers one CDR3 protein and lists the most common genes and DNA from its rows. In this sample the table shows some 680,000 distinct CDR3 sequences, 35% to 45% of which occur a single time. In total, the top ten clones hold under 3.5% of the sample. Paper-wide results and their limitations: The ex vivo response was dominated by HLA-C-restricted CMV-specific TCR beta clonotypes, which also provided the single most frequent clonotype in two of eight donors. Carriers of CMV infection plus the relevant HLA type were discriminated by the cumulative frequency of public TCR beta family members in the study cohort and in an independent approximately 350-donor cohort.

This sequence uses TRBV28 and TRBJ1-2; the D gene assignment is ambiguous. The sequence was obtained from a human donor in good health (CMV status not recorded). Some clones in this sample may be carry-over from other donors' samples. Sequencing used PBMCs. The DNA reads TGTGCCAGCTACAGCGGGTATGGCTACACCTTC. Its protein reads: CASYSGYGYTF.